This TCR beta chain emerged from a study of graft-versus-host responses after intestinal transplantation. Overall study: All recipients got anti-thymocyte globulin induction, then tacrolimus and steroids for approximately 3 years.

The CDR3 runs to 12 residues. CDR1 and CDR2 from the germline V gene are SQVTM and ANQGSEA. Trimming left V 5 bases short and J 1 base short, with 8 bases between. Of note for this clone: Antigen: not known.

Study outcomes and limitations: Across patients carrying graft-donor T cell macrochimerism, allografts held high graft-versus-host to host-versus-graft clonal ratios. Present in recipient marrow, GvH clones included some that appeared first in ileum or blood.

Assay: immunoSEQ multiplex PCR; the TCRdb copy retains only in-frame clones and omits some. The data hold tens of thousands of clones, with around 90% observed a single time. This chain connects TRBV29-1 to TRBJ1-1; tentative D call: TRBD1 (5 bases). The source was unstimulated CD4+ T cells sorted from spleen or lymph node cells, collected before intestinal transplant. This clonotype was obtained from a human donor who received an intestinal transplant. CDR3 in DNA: TGCAGCGTTAAACAGGCGAACACTGAAGCTTTCTTT. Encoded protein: CSVKQANTEAFF. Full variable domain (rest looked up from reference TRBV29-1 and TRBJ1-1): SAVISQKPSRDICQRGTSLTIQCQVDSQVTMMFWYRQQPGQSLTLIATANQGSEATYESGFVIDKFPISRPNLTFSTLTVSNMSPEDSSIYLCSVKQANTEAFFGQGTRLTVV.